A selection of T cell receptor beta chains follows, all from one sample in a study of blood T cell repertoires in COVID-19. Sequenced by immunoSEQ multiplex PCR; TCRdb stores in-frame clones only, minus some. The sample consists of more than 150,000 clones, roughly 80% of them appearing once. The sample consisted of peripheral blood. The receptors originated from a man aged 60 to 75 with active or convalescent COVID-19. CDR3s include the opening cysteine and the closing phenylalanine or tryptophan. Fields, in order: clone size, J gene, D gene, V gene, CDR3 protein, CDR3 DNA. A D gene is named only where the DNA matches it firmly. Some rows mark clone size as missing; the rest say once, few, many or name a class of expanded clone.

. | TRBJ2-1 | TRBD2 | TRBV19 | CASTDSLAGLGYNEQFF | TGTGCCAGTACGGACAGCCTAGCGGGATTGGGATACAATGAGCAGTTCTTC
few | TRBJ1-4 | . | TRBV3-1/TRBV3-2 | CASSQQGEKLFF | TGTGCCAGCAGCCAACAGGGCGAAAAACTGTTTTTT
. | TRBJ2-1 | TRBD2 | TRBV12-3/TRBV12-4 | CASRLAGLNEQFF | TGTGCCAGCCGACTAGCGGGACTCAATGAGCAGTTCTTC
. | TRBJ2-5 | TRBD1 | TRBV7-2 | CASSLTGGAETQYF | TGTGCCAGCAGCTTAACAGGGGGCGCTGAGACCCAGTACTTC
. | TRBJ2-1 | . | TRBV19 | CASSAGLGGREQFF | TGTGCCAGTAGTGCGGGACTAGGGGGCCGGGAGCAGTTCTTC
. | TRBJ1-2 | TRBD1 | TRBV4-1 | CASSQDPQGAYGYTF | TGCGCCAGCAGCCAAGATCCGCAGGGGGCCTATGGCTACACCTTC
. | TRBJ1-6 | TRBD1 | TRBV5-6 | CASSKAGTGNSPLHF | TGTGCCAGCAGCAAGGCCGGGACAGGGAATTCACCCCTCCACTTT
few | TRBJ2-1 | . | TRBV21-1 | CASSKKRRVNEQFF | TGTGCCAGCAGCAAAAAAAGGAGGGTGAATGAGCAGTTCTTC
. | TRBJ2-1 | . | TRBV12-3/TRBV12-4 | CASSLAQQFF | TGTGCCAGCAGTTTGGCACAGCAGTTCTTC
few | TRBJ2-2 | . | TRBV5-5 | CASSLDYLHTGELFF | TGTGCCAGCAGCTTGGACTATTTGCACACCGGGGAGCTGTTTTTT
few | TRBJ1-1 | . | TRBV29-1 | CSVPDILQGRAFF | TGCAGCGTTCCAGACATCCTCCAAGGTCGAGCTTTCTTT
. | TRBJ2-5 | TRBD1 | TRBV11-3 | CASSPGQGEGETQYF | TGTGCCAGCAGCCCGGGACAGGGGGAGGGAGAGACCCAGTACTTC
. | TRBJ2-1 | TRBD2 | TRBV7-9 | CASRRTSGPGNEQFF | TGTGCCAGCAGACGGACTAGCGGCCCAGGGAATGAGCAGTTCTTC
. | TRBJ2-5 | . | TRBV19 | CASSGGRRETQYF | TGTGCCAGTAGTGGAGGGCGTCGAGAGACCCAGTACTTC